This T cell receptor beta chain comes out of a study of human T cells and chemical hapten exposure. Overall study results and limits: Expanded TCRs formed significantly more large CDR3 similarity clusters than controls.

V lost 5 bases to trimming and J lost 7 bases, with 15 bases between them. CDR1 DFQATT and CDR2 SNEGSKA come from the germline V gene (reference sequence). The CDR3 consists of 13 residues. The library tagged each cDNA molecule with unique molecular identifiers. Original data processing: Per-sample TCR counts ranged from about 20,000 to 690,600, median around 88,000. TCRdb analysed the RACE reads with MiXCR anew, one entry per CDR3 protein. None of the V and J calls come from the authors' own analysis; TCRdb made them. The sample lists some 98,000 distinct CDR3 sequences, about a tenth seen once, with more than 2.5% in the top ten. Regarding time point: pre-sensitization, week 0. Stated treatment: therapeutic diphenylcyclopropenone sensitization with weekly scalp DPC. Turning to this clonotype: Its antigen is as yet unknown.

The specimen comprised whole blood, sampled in connection with sensitization to the hapten diphenylcyclopropenone (DPC). The rearrangement joins TRBV20-1 to TRBJ1-3; weak D call: TRBD1 (5 bases). The TCR originated in a woman aged 55 to 70 with alopecia areata. Some clones in this sample may be carry-over from other donors' samples. Here the CDR3 reads CSAGAPGGNTIYF. The CDR3 DNA sequence: TGCAGTGCTGGGGCCCCGGGGGGTAACACCATATATTTT.